The present T cell receptor beta chain was sequenced within a study of blood T cell repertoires in COVID-19. The study recruited people aged roughly 18 to 100 years across approximately 23 US areas. No more than 2 weeks before study entry, exposed participants had met a case of COVID-19. V lost 2 bases and J 7 bases, leaving 15 bases between the germline ends. The CDR3 runs 15 residues. Method: immunoSEQ multiplex PCR; TCRdb's copy keeps in-frame clones and lacks some. The sample contains some 290,000 clones, roughly nine tenths of which appear only once. The clonotype comes from a young woman who had been exposed to COVID-19. Sequencing input: PBMCs or T cells enriched from blood (not recorded which). V usage is TRBV5-3 and J usage is TRBJ1-4, with D uncertain. TRBV5-3 is noted as an ORF with a role that remains uncertain. The CDR3 DNA reads TGTGCCAGAAGCTTAGTTCCCACCTCGGGTGAAAAACTGTTTTTT. The encoded protein is CARSLVPTSGEKLFF.